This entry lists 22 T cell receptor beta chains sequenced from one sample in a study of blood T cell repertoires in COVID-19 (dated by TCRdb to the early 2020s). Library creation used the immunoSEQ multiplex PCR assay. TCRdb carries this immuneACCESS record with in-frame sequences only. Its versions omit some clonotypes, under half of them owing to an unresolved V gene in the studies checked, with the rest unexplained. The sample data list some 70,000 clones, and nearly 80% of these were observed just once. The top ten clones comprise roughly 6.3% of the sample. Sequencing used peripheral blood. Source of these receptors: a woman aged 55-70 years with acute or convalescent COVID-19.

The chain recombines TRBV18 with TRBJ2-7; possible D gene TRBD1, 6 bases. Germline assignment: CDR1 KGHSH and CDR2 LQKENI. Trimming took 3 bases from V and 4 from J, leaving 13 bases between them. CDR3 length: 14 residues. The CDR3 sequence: CASSPQTGPYEQYF. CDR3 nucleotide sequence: TGTGCCAGCTCACCGCAGACAGGTCCTTACGAGCAGTACTTC. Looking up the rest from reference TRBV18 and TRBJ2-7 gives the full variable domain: NAGVMQNPRHLVRRRGQEARLRCSPMKGHSHVYWYRQLPEEGLKFMVYLQKENIIDESGMPKERFSAEFPKEGPSILRIQQVVRGDSAAYFCASSPQTGPYEQYFGPGTRLTVT.

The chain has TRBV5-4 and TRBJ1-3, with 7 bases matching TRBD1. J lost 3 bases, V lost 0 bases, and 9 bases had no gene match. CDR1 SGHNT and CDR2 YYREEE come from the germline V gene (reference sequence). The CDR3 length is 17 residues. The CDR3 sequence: CASSLELTGTSGNTIYF. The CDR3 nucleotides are TGTGCCAGCAGCTTGGAACTGACAGGGACTAGTGGAAACACCATATATTTT.

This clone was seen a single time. CDR3 residues: CASSPTQGTLSGANVLTF. CDR3 in DNA: TGTGCCAGCTCACCCACACAGGGAACGCTCTCTGGGGCCAACGTCCTGACTTTC. V is TRBV18 and J is TRBJ2-6; a weak D match, TRBD1 (6 bases). From germline, CDR1 is KGHSH and CDR2 LQKENI. Trimming cost V 3 bases and J 0 bases, with 15 bases left between them. The length of the CDR3 is 18 residues.

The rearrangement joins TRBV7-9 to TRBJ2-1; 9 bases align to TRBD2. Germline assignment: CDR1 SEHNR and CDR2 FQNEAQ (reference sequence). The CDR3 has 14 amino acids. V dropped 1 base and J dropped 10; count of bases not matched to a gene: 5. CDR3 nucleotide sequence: TGTGCCAGCAGCTTAGGACTAGCGGCAGAAGAGCAGTTCTTC. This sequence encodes CASSLGLAAEEQFF.

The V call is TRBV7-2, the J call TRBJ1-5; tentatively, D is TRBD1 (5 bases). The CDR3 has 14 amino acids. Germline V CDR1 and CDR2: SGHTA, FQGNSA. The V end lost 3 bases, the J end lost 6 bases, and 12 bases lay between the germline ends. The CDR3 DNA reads TGTGCCAGCAGCTTGGGGGGGATAATTCAGCCCCAGCATTTT. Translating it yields CASSLGGIIQPQHF. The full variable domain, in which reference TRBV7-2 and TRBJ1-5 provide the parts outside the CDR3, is GAGVSQSPSNKVTEKGKDVELRCDPISGHTALYWYRQSLGQGLEFLIYFQGNSAPDKSGLPSDRFSAERTGGSVSTLTIQRTQQEDSAVYLCASSLGGIIQPQHFGDGTRLSIL.

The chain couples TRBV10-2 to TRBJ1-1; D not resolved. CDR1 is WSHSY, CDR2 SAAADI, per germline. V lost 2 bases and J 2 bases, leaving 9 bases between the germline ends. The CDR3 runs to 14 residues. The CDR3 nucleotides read TGCGCCAGCAGTGAGCCCGGACTTAACACTGAAGCTTTCTTT. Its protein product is CASSEPGLNTEAFF.

In nucleotides, the CDR3 is TGTGCCAGCAGCTCCCGGACAGCTTATAATTCACCCCTCCACTTT. It translates to CASSSRTAYNSPLHF. The chain couples TRBV7-9 to TRBJ1-6; perhaps TRBD1 as D (6 bases). Trimming stripped 4 bases from V and 4 bases from J, with 11 bases between. The germline CDR1 and CDR2 sequences are SEHNR and FQNEAQ (reference sequence). This CDR3 contains 15 residues.

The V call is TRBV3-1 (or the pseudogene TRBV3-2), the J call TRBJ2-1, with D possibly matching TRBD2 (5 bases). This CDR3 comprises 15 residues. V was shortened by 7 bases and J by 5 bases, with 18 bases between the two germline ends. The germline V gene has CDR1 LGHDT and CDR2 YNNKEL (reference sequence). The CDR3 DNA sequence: TGTGCCAGCACCCCAGGAGGAGAACGCAACAATGAGCAGTTCTTC. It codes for CASTPGGERNNEQFF.

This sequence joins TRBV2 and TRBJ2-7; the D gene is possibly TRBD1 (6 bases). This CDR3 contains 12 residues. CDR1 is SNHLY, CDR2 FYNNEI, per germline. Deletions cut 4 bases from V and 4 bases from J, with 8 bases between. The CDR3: CASSAGAYEQYF. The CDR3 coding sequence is TGTGCCAGCAGTGCAGGGGCTTACGAGCAGTACTTC. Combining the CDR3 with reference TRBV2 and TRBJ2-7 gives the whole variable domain EPEVTQTPSHQVTQMGQEVILRCVPISNHLYFYWYRQILGQKVEFLVSFYNNEISEKSEIFDDQFSVERPDGSNFTLKIRSTKLEDSAMYFCASSAGAYEQYFGPGTRLTVT.

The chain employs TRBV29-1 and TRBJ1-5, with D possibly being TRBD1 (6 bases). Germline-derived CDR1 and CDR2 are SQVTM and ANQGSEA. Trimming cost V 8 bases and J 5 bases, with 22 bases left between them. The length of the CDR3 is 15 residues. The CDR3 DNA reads TGCAGCCCGCCATTGGGGACACGAAGAGATCAGCCCCAGCATTTT. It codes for CSPPLGTRRDQPQHF. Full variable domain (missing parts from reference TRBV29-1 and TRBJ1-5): SAVISQKPSRDICQRGTSLTIQCQVDSQVTMMFWYRQQPGQSLTLIATANQGSEATYESGFVIDKFPISRPNLTFSTLTVSNMSPEDSSIYLCSPPLGTRRDQPQHFGDGTRLSIL.

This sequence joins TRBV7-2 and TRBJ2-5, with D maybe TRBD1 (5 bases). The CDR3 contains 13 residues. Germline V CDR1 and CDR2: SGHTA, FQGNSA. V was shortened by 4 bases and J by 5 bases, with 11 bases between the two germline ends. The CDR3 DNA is TGTGCCAGCAGCTCCAGGGTTAGGGAGACCCAGTACTTC. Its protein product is CASSSRVRETQYF.

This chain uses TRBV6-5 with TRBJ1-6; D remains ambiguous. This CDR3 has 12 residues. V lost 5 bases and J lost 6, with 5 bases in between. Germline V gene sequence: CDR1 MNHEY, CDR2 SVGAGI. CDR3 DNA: TGTGCCAGCAGTCCTCCTAATTCACCCCTCCACTTT. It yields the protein CASSPPNSPLHF.

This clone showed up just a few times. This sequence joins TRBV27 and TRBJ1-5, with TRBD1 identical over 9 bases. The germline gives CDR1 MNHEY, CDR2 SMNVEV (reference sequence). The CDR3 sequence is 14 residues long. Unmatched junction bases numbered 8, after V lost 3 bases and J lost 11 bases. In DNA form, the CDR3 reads TGTGCCAGCAGTTTTACAGGGGGCAGGACGACCCAGCATTTT. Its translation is CASSFTGGRTTQHF.

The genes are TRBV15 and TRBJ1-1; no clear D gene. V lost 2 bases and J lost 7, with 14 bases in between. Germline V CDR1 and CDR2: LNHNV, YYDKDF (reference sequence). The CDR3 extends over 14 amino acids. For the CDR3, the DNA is TGTGCCACCAGCAGACGGTGGAGCGGTAGTGAAGCTTTCTTT. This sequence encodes CATSRRWSGSEAFF.

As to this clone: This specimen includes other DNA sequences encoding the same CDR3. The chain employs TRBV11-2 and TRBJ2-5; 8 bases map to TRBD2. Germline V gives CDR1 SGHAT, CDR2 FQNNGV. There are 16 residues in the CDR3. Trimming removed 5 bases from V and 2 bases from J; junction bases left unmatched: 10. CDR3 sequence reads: CASSLRGGGGQETQYF. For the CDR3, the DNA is TGTGCCAGCAGCCTCCGGGGGGGCGGGGGTCAAGAGACCCAGTACTTC.

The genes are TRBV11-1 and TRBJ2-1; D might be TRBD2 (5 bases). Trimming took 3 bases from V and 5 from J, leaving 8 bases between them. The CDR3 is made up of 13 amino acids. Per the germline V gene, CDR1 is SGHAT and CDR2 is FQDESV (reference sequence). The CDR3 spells CASSFGVDNEQFF. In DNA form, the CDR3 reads TGTGCCAGCAGCTTCGGGGTGGACAATGAGCAGTTCTTC.

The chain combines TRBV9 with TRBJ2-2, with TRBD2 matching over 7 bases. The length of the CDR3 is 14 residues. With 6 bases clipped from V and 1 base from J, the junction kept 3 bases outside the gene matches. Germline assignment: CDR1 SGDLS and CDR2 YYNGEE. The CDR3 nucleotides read TGTGCCAGCACCCCGGGGGGGAACACCGGGGAGCTGTTTTTT. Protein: CASTPGGNTGELFF.

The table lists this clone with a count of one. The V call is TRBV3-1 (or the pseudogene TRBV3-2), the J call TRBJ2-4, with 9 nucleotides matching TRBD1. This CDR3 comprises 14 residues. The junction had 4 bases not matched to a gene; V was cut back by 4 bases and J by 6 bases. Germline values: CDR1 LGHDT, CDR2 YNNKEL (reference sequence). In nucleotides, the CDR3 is TGTGCCAGCAGCCTACCGGGACAGGGAAACATTCAGTACTTC. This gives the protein CASSLPGQGNIQYF.

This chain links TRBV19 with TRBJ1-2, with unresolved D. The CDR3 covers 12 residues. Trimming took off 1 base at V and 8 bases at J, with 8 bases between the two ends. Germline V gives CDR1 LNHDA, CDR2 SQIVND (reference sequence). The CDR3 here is CASSIVAGGYTF. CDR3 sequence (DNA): TGTGCCAGTAGTATAGTGGCGGGCGGCTACACCTTC.

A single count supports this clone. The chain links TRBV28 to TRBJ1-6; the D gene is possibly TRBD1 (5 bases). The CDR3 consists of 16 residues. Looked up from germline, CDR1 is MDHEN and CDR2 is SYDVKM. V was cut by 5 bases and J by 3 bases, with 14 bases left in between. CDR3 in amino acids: CASSPQGSGYNSPLHF. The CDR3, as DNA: TGTGCCAGCAGTCCCCAGGGTTCTGGCTATAATTCACCCCTCCACTTT.

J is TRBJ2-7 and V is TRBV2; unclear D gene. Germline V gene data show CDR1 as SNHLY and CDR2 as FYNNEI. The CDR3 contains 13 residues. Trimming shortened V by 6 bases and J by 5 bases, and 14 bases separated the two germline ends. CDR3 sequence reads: CASRERFGDEQYF. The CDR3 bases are TGTGCCAGCAGGGAGCGATTCGGCGACGAGCAGTACTTC.

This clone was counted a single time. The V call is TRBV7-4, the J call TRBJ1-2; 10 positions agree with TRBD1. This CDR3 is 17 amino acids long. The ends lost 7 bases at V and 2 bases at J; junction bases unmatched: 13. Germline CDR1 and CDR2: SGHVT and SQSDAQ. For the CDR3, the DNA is TGTGCCAGCAACCCATTACAACCGGGACAGGGGAACTATGGCTACACCTTC. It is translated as CASNPLQPGQGNYGYTF.